The 12 T cell receptor beta chains listed next were all sequenced from one sample in a study of vaccination and CD4 T cells after COVID-19. Their specific antigens are unknown. The treatment: approximately 11-day PBMC culture with coronavirus spike peptide pools or control peptides (ViraFEST assay). Cultured CD4+ T-cell DNA underwent Oncomine TCR Beta short-read sequencing. Each CDR3 protein gets one entry after TCRdb re-called the PCR reads with MiXCR. In the table there are approximately 11,000 distinct CDR3 sequences, roughly 77% of which are singletons. Input material: CD4+ T cells from blood, cultured in vitro. Receptor source: a human donor who had recovered from COVID-19.

The rearrangement uses TRBV27 and TRBJ2-2; D not resolved. The CDR3 spans 11 residues. The germline V gene has CDR1 MNHEY and CDR2 SMNVEV (reference sequence). With 5 bases removed from V and 15 bases from J, the gap between germline ends came to 13 bases. The CDR3 region is CASSRAERVFF. CDR3 sequence (DNA): TGTGCCAGCAGTAGGGCAGAACGGGTGTTTTTT.

The genes are TRBV6-2 or TRBV6-3 and TRBJ2-7; 7 nucleotides line up with TRBD1. The V gene end was trimmed by 2 bases and the J gene end by 9 bases; junction bases not matched to a gene: 10. The CDR3 consists of 14 residues. Per the germline V gene, CDR1 is MNHEY and CDR2 is SVGEGT. CDR3: CASSYQLQGPLQYF. CDR3 in DNA: TGTGCCAGCAGTTACCAGCTACAGGGGCCGCTGCAGTACTTC.

The chain joins TRBV7-3 to TRBJ2-1; D may be TRBD2 (5 bases). The germline gives CDR1 SGHTA, CDR2 FQGTGA. V lost 1 base, J lost 4 bases, and 11 bases lay in between. CDR3 length equals 15 residues. CDR3: CASSLMLADYNEQFF. The CDR3 DNA reads as TGTGCCAGCAGCTTAATGCTAGCTGATTACAATGAGCAGTTCTTC.

V usage is TRBV7-8 and J usage is TRBJ1-2; D might be TRBD1 (5 bases). Trimming shortened V by 0 bases and J by 13 bases, and 15 bases separated the two germline ends. From germline, CDR1 is SGHVS and CDR2 FQNEAQ. The CDR3 has 13 residues. CDR3 in DNA: TGTGCCAGCAGCTTAGCGGGGCGACCCGTGCCCACCTTC. It yields the protein CASSLAGRPVPTF.

The table lists this clonotype with a few counts. The chain recombines TRBV24-1 with TRBJ1-5, with TRBD1 as a possible D gene (5 bases). The CDR3 sequence is 14 residues long. The V and J ends lost 0 bases and 6 bases respectively, with 8 bases between them. CDR1 and CDR2 (germline): KGHDR, SFDVKD. The CDR3 DNA is TGTGCCACCAGTGATTTGGGGGGGACTCAGCCCCAGCATTTT. Its translation: CATSDLGGTQPQHF.

The rearrangement joins TRBV20-1 to TRBJ2-2, with 15 bases fitting TRBD2. The germline CDR1 and CDR2 sequences are DFQATT and SNEGSKA (reference sequence). Trimming took 3 bases from V and 7 from J; bases not matched to a gene: 6. This CDR3 spans 16 amino acids. CDR3 residues: CSASGLAGGPGGELFF. The CDR3 nucleotides are TGCAGTGCTAGTGGACTAGCGGGAGGGCCTGGCGGGGAGCTGTTTTTT.

The V and J genes are TRBV7-9 and TRBJ2-3; TRBD2 matches at 14 bases. The CDR3 sequence is 17 residues long. Trimming at V came to 7 bases and at J to 3 bases, leaving 9 bases not matched to a gene. Germline loops: CDR1 SEHNR, CDR2 FQNEAQ (reference sequence). The CDR3 loop is CASTGLAGAINTDTQYF. The CDR3 region has the DNA TGTGCCAGCACGGGACTAGCGGGAGCCATTAATACAGATACGCAGTATTTT.

The V and J genes are TRBV6-1 and TRBJ1-5, with a tentative D call TRBD1 (5 bases). Per the germline V gene, CDR1 is MNHNS and CDR2 is SASEGT. The CDR3 has 13 residues. Between the trimmed V and J ends, which lost 6 bases and 3 bases, there was a span of 9 bases. DNA of the CDR3: TGTGCCAGCAGACGACAGACCAATCAGCCCCAGCATTTT. Residues: CASRRQTNQPQHF.

CDR3 in amino acids: CASSRTGQGISPLHF. The CDR3 DNA follows: TGTGCCAGCAGTCGCACCGGACAGGGTATCTCACCCCTCCACTTT. The V and J genes are TRBV7-3 and TRBJ1-6; 8 nucleotides agree with TRBD1. J was trimmed by 10 bases and V by 6 bases; bases with no gene match: 11. Germline CDR1 SGHTA, CDR2 FQGTGA. There are 15 residues in the CDR3. Using reference TRBV7-3 and TRBJ1-6 for the parts outside the CDR3, the full variable domain is GAGVSQTPSNKVTEKGKYVELRCDPISGHTALYWYRQSLGQGPEFLIYFQGTGAADDSGLPNDRFFAVRPEGSVSTLKIQRTERGDSAVYLCASSRTGQGISPLHFGNGTRLTVT.

V is TRBV20-1 and J is TRBJ1-1; tentative D call: TRBD1 (5 bases). Trimming took off 4 bases at V and 5 bases at J, with 17 bases between the two ends. CDR1 and CDR2 from the germline V gene are DFQATT and SNEGSKA (reference sequence). The CDR3 length is 14 residues. The CDR3 spells CSAIAATSGTEAFF. DNA of the CDR3: TGCAGTGCTATCGCGGCAACCTCAGGGACTGAAGCTTTCTTT.

CDR3 amino acids: CASSSVGLRGYTF. CDR3 DNA sequence: TGTGCCAGTAGCAGTGTGGGACTAAGGGGCTACACCTTC. The V and J genes are TRBV19 and TRBJ1-2; maybe TRBD1 (5 bases). The CDR3 covers 13 residues. The germline gives CDR1 LNHDA, CDR2 SQIVND (reference sequence). V was clipped by 6 bases and J by 8 bases, with 16 bases between them.

The chain employs TRBV7-9 and TRBJ2-7; D uncertain. The CDR3 totals 14 residues. Trimming took 1 base from V and 2 from J, leaving 9 bases between them. Germline lookup yields CDR1 SEHNR and CDR2 FQNEAQ (reference sequence). The CDR3 reads CASSLELLAYEQYF. DNA of the CDR3: TGTGCCAGCAGCTTAGAGTTGCTAGCCTACGAGCAGTACTTC.